The 31 T cell receptor beta chains presented below share a single source sample, sequenced in a study of OX40 agonist ivuxolimab in advanced cancers. Clones were read by immunoSEQ multiplex PCR, and TCRdb kept only the in-frame ones, dropping some. This table has fewer than 45,000 clones, under 90% appearing once. Sample: CD4+ or CD8+ T cells sorted from blood, taken in a trial of the OX40 agonist ivuxolimab. Every receptor here comes from an adult with an advanced solid tumor such as melanoma, head and neck, liver or kidney cancer.

The gene calls are TRBV5-1 and TRBJ1-5, with 7 bases identical to TRBD1. With V trimmed by 4 bases and J by 0 bases, 4 bases remained unmatched. Per the germline V gene, CDR1 is SGHRS and CDR2 is YFSETQ. The CDR3 totals 15 residues. The DNA for the CDR3 is TGCGCCAGCAGCCCATGGGACAGTAGCAATCAGCCCCAGCATTTT. Protein: CASSPWDSSNQPQHF.

This sequence joins TRBV30 and TRBJ2-2; D call uncertain. V lost 0 bases to trimming and J lost 6 bases, with 14 bases between them. CDR1 and CDR2 (germline): GTSNPN, SVGIG (reference sequence). The CDR3 covers 15 residues. CDR3 loop: CAWSVYERAAGELFF. The CDR3 DNA is TGTGCCTGGAGTGTATATGAACGGGCGGCCGGGGAGCTGTTTTTT.

The J gene is TRBJ2-3, the V gene TRBV7-9; 8 bases align to TRBD2. With V trimmed by 3 bases and J by 1 base, 6 bases remained unmatched. The CDR3 runs to 16 residues. CDR1 and CDR2 from the germline V gene are SEHNR and FQNEAQ (reference sequence). This chain's CDR3 is CASSLTSGSGTDTQYF. In DNA, the CDR3 is TGTGCCAGCAGCTTGACCAGCGGGAGTGGCACAGATACGCAGTATTTT.

This clone was observed a single time. The rearrangement joins TRBV5-5 to TRBJ1-3; D not certain. CDR1 is SGHKS and CDR2 is YYEKEE in the germline V gene (reference sequence). CDR3 length: 15 amino acids. Trimming left V 4 bases short and J 2 bases short, with 13 bases between. The CDR3 protein is CASSPESPPGNTIYF. Written as DNA, the CDR3 is TGTGCCAGCAGCCCTGAAAGCCCACCTGGAAACACCATATATTTT.

V gene TRBV5-1 combines with J gene TRBJ2-7, with TRBD2 as a possible D gene (6 bases). The V end lost 4 bases, the J end lost 4 bases, and 9 bases lay between the germline ends. The length of the CDR3 is 12 residues. Germline CDR1 reads SGHRS; CDR2 reads YFSETQ. The CDR3 loop is CASSPGAYEQYF. CDR3 sequence (DNA): TGCGCCAGCAGCCCGGGAGCTTACGAGCAGTACTTC.

The gene calls are TRBV27 and TRBJ2-5; tentatively, D is TRBD2 (6 bases). CDR3 length equals 15 residues. Germline V gives CDR1 MNHEY, CDR2 SMNVEV (reference sequence). The V gene lost 0 bases and the J gene lost 4 bases, with 12 bases spanning the gap. The chain's CDR3 is CASSLSGGSLETQYF. The CDR3 DNA sequence: TGTGCCAGCAGTTTATCTGGAGGGAGTCTAGAGACCCAGTACTTC.

This chain connects TRBV27 to TRBJ2-7; D remains unclear. The CDR3 contains 13 residues. V was trimmed by 4 bases and J by 1 base, leaving 8 bases between them. Per germline, CDR1 MNHEY and CDR2 SMNVEV (reference sequence). Here the CDR3 DNA reads TGTGCCAGCAGTTACCACATTTCCTACGAGCAGTACTTC. It yields the protein CASSYHISYEQYF.

This chain links TRBV10-3 with TRBJ2-5, with 13 bases aligning to TRBD2. From germline, CDR1 is ENHRY and CDR2 SYGVKD. The CDR3 is 17 amino acids. With 10 bases clipped from V and 4 bases from J, the junction kept 15 bases outside the gene matches. The CDR3 loop is CATKPLAGGPGGETQYF. For the CDR3, the DNA is TGTGCCACCAAACCACTAGCGGGAGGGCCTGGAGGAGAGACCCAGTACTTC.

This clone is medium-sized in the sample. The chain links TRBV9 to TRBJ2-3; TRBD2 matches 14 bases. This CDR3 is built from 17 residues. CDR1 is SGDLS, CDR2 YYNGEE, per germline. The junction had 4 bases not matched to a gene; V was cut back by 0 bases and J by 4 bases. The CDR3 nucleotides read TGTGCCAGCAGCGTAGGGGGACTAGCGGGAGCGGCAGATACGCAGTATTTT. Its translation: CASSVGGLAGAADTQYF.

This chain's CDR3 is CASSQDTGTTANEKLFF. The DNA of the CDR3 is TGCGCCAGCAGCCAAGATACTGGGACAACAGCTAATGAAAAACTGTTTTTT. The V call is TRBV4-3, the J call TRBJ1-4, with a weak D call TRBD1 (6 bases). The CDR3 totals 17 residues. V was clipped by 0 bases and J by 3 bases, with 14 bases between them. Germline V gene sequence: CDR1 LGHNA, CDR2 YSLEER.

The J gene is TRBJ2-1, the V gene TRBV11-2; D possibly uses TRBD1 or TRBD2 (6 bases each). The length of the CDR3 is 18 residues. Per the germline V gene, CDR1 is SGHAT and CDR2 is FQNNGV. The germline V and J ends were trimmed by 1 base and 0 bases, with 16 bases remaining between them. CDR3 nucleotide sequence: TGTGCCAGCAGCTTAGCCAGGGGAGGCTTTAGCTCCTACAATGAGCAGTTCTTC. Its translation: CASSLARGGFSSYNEQFF.

V and J are TRBV9 and TRBJ1-1; D gene uncertain. In germline, CDR1 is SGDLS, CDR2 YYNGEE. Trimming took off 1 base at V and 4 bases at J, with 11 bases between the two ends. The CDR3 extends over 14 amino acids. CDR3 nucleotide sequence: TGTGCCAGCAGCGTAATCCAAGACGGCACTGAAGCTTTCTTT. It encodes CASSVIQDGTEAFF.

The V gene is TRBV4-1, the J gene TRBJ2-7; tentatively, D is TRBD1 (6 bases). The germline gives CDR1 MGHRA, CDR2 YSYEKL. With 2 bases removed from V and 3 bases from J, the gap between germline ends came to 11 bases. The CDR3 has 14 amino acids. The CDR3 reads CASSQTTGSYEQYF. CDR3 nucleotide sequence: TGCGCCAGCAGCCAAACGACAGGCAGCTACGAGCAGTACTTC.

The gene calls are TRBV7-9 and TRBJ2-7, with 7 bases fitting TRBD1. V trimming: 7 bases; J trimming: 2 bases; junction bases outside the gene matches: 8. This CDR3 has 14 residues. Germline lookup yields CDR1 SEHNR and CDR2 FQNEAQ (reference sequence). CDR3 in amino acids: CASTDRVIAYEQYF. CDR3 nucleotides: TGTGCCAGCACCGACAGGGTGATCGCCTACGAGCAGTACTTC. Full variable domain (remainder filled in from reference TRBV7-9 and TRBJ2-7): DTGVSQNPRHKITKRGQNVTFRCDPISEHNRLYWYRQTLGQGPEFLTYFQNEAQLEKSRLLSDRFSAERPKGSFSTLEIQRTEQGDSAMYLCASTDRVIAYEQYFGPGTRLTVT.

This sequence joins TRBV27 and TRBJ2-7; tentatively, D is TRBD2 (6 bases). Germline V lookup: CDR1 MNHEY, CDR2 SMNVEV (reference sequence). This CDR3 is built from 14 residues. The V end lost 6 bases, the J end lost 3 bases, and 15 bases lay between the germline ends. Here the CDR3 DNA reads TGTGCCAGCAGCCCGGTCGGGGGTGACTACGAGCAGTACTTC. Its protein is CASSPVGGDYEQYF.

J is TRBJ1-2 and V is TRBV5-6, with D possibly matching TRBD1 (5 bases). Trimming pared 0 bases from V and 2 bases from J, leaving 14 bases between. This CDR3 spans 16 amino acids. Germline CDR1 is SGHDT and CDR2 is YYEEEE. CDR3 amino acids: CASSLVPGPPNYGYTF. The DNA for the CDR3 is TGTGCCAGCAGCTTGGTTCCGGGGCCGCCCAACTATGGCTACACCTTC.

This clone was picked up a small number of times. The rearrangement joins TRBV28 to TRBJ2-7, with D possibly matching TRBD2 (5 bases). This CDR3 comprises 15 residues. Germline-derived CDR1 and CDR2 are MDHEN and SYDVKM. V was trimmed by 6 bases and J by 0 bases, leaving 15 bases between them. Here the CDR3 reads CASSWASGSSYEQYF. The CDR3 DNA reads as TGTGCCAGCAGCTGGGCCTCGGGGAGCTCCTACGAGCAGTACTTC. The entire variable domain, with the rest obtained from reference TRBV28 and TRBJ2-7, is as follows: DVKVTQSSRYLVKRTGEKVFLECVQDMDHENMFWYRQDPGLGLRLIYFSYDVKMKEKGDIPEGYSVSREKKERFSLILESASTNQTSMYLCASSWASGSSYEQYFGPGTRLTVT.

The sample holds one count of this clone. V gene TRBV5-1 combines with J gene TRBJ2-5; 7 bases align to TRBD2. The CDR3 loop spans 15 amino acids. With 4 bases clipped from V and 2 bases from J, the junction kept 8 bases outside the gene matches. Looked up from germline, CDR1 is SGHRS and CDR2 is YFSETQ. The CDR3 protein is CASSQRGTIQETQYF. The CDR3 DNA reads as TGCGCCAGCAGCCAACGAGGGACTATTCAAGAGACCCAGTACTTC.

The rearrangement joins TRBV4-1 to TRBJ2-1; the match to TRBD2 covers 10 bases. Germline V CDR1 and CDR2: MGHRA, YSYEKL. The CDR3 is 16 amino acids. V shed 1 base, J shed 6 bases, and the junction held 6 bases outside the gene matches. This CDR3 reads CASSQVPSGGGNEQFF. The CDR3 DNA reads as TGCGCCAGCAGCCAAGTCCCCAGCGGGGGGGGCAATGAGCAGTTCTTC.

The chain uses TRBV2 and TRBJ2-5; TRBD2 matches at 15 bases. The length of the CDR3 is 15 residues. The V gene end was trimmed by 6 bases and the J gene end by 5 bases; junction bases not matched to a gene: 4. CDR1 is SNHLY, CDR2 FYNNEI, per germline. Here the CDR3 DNA reads TGTGCCAGCAGCGGACTAGCGGGAGGGGGGGAGACCCAGTACTTC. Protein sequence: CASSGLAGGGETQYF.

The chain joins TRBV6-1 to TRBJ2-7, with D possibly being TRBD1 (6 bases). Germline V gene lookup returns CDR1 MNHNS and CDR2 SASEGT. The CDR3 length is 15 residues. The V gene lost 3 bases and the J gene lost 4 bases, with 16 bases spanning the gap. CDR3 protein: CASSDGPGTPYEQYF. In DNA form, the CDR3 reads TGTGCCAGCAGTGACGGACCCGGGACACCGTACGAGCAGTACTTC.

This clone was counted a few times. This chain joins TRBV9 and TRBJ2-2; TRBD1 or TRBD2 may be the D gene (5 bases each). V gave up 4 bases and J gave up 0 bases, with 16 bases separating them. In germline, CDR1 is SGDLS, CDR2 YYNGEE. The length of the CDR3 is 17 residues. The CDR3 sequence is CASSSPIGGSNTGELFF. DNA of the CDR3: TGTGCCAGCAGCTCTCCGATTGGGGGTTCGAACACCGGGGAGCTGTTTTTT. Complete variable domain (other parts from reference TRBV9 and TRBJ2-2): DSGVTQTPKHLITATGQRVTLRCSPRSGDLSVYWYQQSLDQGLQFLIQYYNGEERAKGNILERFSAQQFPDLHSELNLSSLELGDSALYFCASSSPIGGSNTGELFFGEGSRLTVL.

The rearrangement joins TRBV7-9 to TRBJ2-5; the match to TRBD2 covers 9 bases. Germline V gives CDR1 SEHNR, CDR2 FQNEAQ (reference sequence). This CDR3 has 16 residues. Unmatched junction bases numbered 13, after V lost 5 bases and J lost 6 bases. As DNA, the CDR3 is TGTGCCAGCAGCCGTGTAGCGGGGGACTATCGGAAGACCCAGTACTTC. This gives the protein CASSRVAGDYRKTQYF.

This clone was seen just once. This sample includes further DNA sequences coding for the same CDR3. J is TRBJ1-5 and V is TRBV9; D unclear. The CDR3 spans 14 residues. V was shortened by 3 bases and J by 0 bases, with 7 bases between the two germline ends. Germline V gene sequence: CDR1 SGDLS, CDR2 YYNGEE. DNA of the CDR3: TGTGCCAGCAGCGCCGGCGTTAGCAATCAGCCCCAGCATTTT. This codes for CASSAGVSNQPQHF.

The V and J genes are TRBV6-5 and TRBJ2-3, with D perhaps TRBD1 or TRBD2 (5 bases each). The CDR3 spans 12 residues. Germline assignment: CDR1 MNHEY and CDR2 SVGAGI. V lost 6 bases, J lost 6 bases, and 10 bases lay in between. The DNA of the CDR3 is TGTGCCAGCAGCCCCGGGGACGATACGCAGTATTTT. This encodes CASSPGDDTQYF.

The V gene is TRBV28, the J gene TRBJ2-3; the D is unclear. The CDR3 extends over 14 amino acids. Trimming left V 6 bases short and J 3 bases short, with 13 bases between. Germline V gives CDR1 MDHEN, CDR2 SYDVKM. Written as DNA, the CDR3 is TGTGCCAGCAGGACTGGAAGTCGGACAGATACGCAGTATTTT. Translation: CASRTGSRTDTQYF.

The chain links TRBV28 to TRBJ1-4, with a tentative D call TRBD1 (6 bases). The V gene's germline CDR1 is MDHEN and CDR2 SYDVKM. Trimming took 4 bases from V and 0 from J, leaving 12 bases between them. The CDR3 runs to 16 residues. The CDR3 protein is CASSSGGPSTNEKLFF. CDR3 coding DNA: TGTGCCAGCAGTTCTGGGGGCCCTTCAACTAATGAAAAACTGTTTTTT.

The chain is built from TRBV9 and TRBJ1-4, with TRBD1 identical over 7 bases. CDR3 length equals 15 residues. V dropped 4 bases and J dropped 10; count of bases not matched to a gene: 13. CDR1 and CDR2 (germline): SGDLS, YYNGEE. The CDR3 reads CASSLGGGKEGKLFF. Written as DNA, the CDR3 is TGTGCCAGCAGCTTAGGAGGGGGCAAGGAAGGAAAACTGTTTTTT.

This chain connects TRBV6-1 to TRBJ2-7; D gene ambiguous. Trimming left V 5 bases short and J 3 bases short, with 11 bases between. The CDR3 totals 13 residues. Germline-derived CDR1 and CDR2 are MNHNS and SASEGT. The CDR3 is CASSLVRNYEQYF. DNA of the CDR3: TGTGCCAGCAGTTTGGTCAGAAACTACGAGCAGTACTTC.

This clone occurred a few times. This chain connects TRBV4-1 to TRBJ1-1; maybe TRBD1 (5 bases). V lost 4 bases, J lost 3 bases, and 18 bases lay in between. The CDR3 totals 16 residues. Germline values: CDR1 MGHRA, CDR2 YSYEKL. This CDR3 is CASSLAPGFQDTEAFF. CDR3 coding DNA: TGCGCCAGCAGCCTAGCCCCAGGGTTTCAGGACACTGAAGCTTTCTTT.

The J gene is TRBJ1-5, the V gene TRBV28; no definite D call. V lost 8 bases, J lost 3 bases, and 20 bases lay in between. The CDR3 runs 16 residues. Germline V gives CDR1 MDHEN, CDR2 SYDVKM. The CDR3, as DNA: TGTGCCAGCCTCCCGGTGGGTGGTCGAGACAATCAGCCCCAGCATTTT. Protein: CASLPVGGRDNQPQHF. The complete variable domain, with remaining parts taken from reference TRBV28 and TRBJ1-5, reads DVKVTQSSRYLVKRTGEKVFLECVQDMDHENMFWYRQDPGLGLRLIYFSYDVKMKEKGDIPEGYSVSREKKERFSLILESASTNQTSMYLCASLPVGGRDNQPQHFGDGTRLSIL.